Listed here are 23 T cell receptor beta chains from one sample, sequenced in a study of identifying expanded T cells in peripheral blood. Assay: immunoSEQ multiplex PCR; the TCRdb copy retains only in-frame clones and omits some. There are about 78,000 clones in the sample; approximately 84% occur only once, and about 20% lies in the top ten. The sequencing sample was made of blood. The source is a person aged 18 to 69 in good health.

The V and J genes are TRBV28 and TRBJ1-2; D is possibly TRBD1 (5 bases). Germline CDR1 is MDHEN and CDR2 is SYDVKM. V was trimmed by 6 bases and J by 4 bases, leaving 15 bases between them. This CDR3 has 14 residues. CDR3 residues: CASRTTRQPYGYTF. CDR3 DNA: TGTGCCAGCAGAACGACAAGACAGCCCTATGGCTACACCTTC.

The chain links TRBV6-1 to TRBJ2-6; TRBD1 matches at 7 bases. The germline gives CDR1 MNHNS, CDR2 SASEGT. Losses at the gene ends were 3 bases for V and 0 bases for J; bases not matched to a gene: 5. The CDR3 runs to 17 residues. CDR3 bases: TGTGCCAGCAGTGAGGGGACAGTCTACTCTGGGGCCAACGTCCTGACTTTC. Protein: CASSEGTVYSGANVLTF.

The chain links TRBV7-9 to TRBJ2-7; either TRBD1 or TRBD2 may supply D (5 bases each). Trimming took off 6 bases at V and 3 bases at J, with 12 bases between the two ends. This CDR3 is 13 amino acids long. CDR1 and CDR2 (germline): SEHNR, FQNEAQ (reference sequence). The DNA of the CDR3 is TGTGCCAGCAGAAGATCTGGGGGCTACGAGCAGTACTTC. It specifies CASRRSGGYEQYF.

The gene calls are TRBV7-8 and TRBJ2-7; D is ambiguous. Per the germline V gene, CDR1 is SGHVS and CDR2 is FQNEAQ. Trimming removed 2 bases at V and 6 bases at J, with 5 bases between. The CDR3 consists of 11 residues. CDR3 coding DNA: TGTGCCAGCAGCTTACTCACCGAGCAGTACTTC. It codes for CASSLLTEQYF.

This clone was recorded only once. The chain couples TRBV4-2 to TRBJ2-1; D is ambiguous. The length of the CDR3 is 17 residues. Germline lookup yields CDR1 LGHNA and CDR2 YNFKEQ. With 0 bases removed from V and 6 bases from J, the gap between germline ends came to 18 bases. The CDR3 loop reads CASSQELAIHLGNEQFF. Written as DNA, the CDR3 is TGTGCCAGCAGCCAAGAACTGGCGATTCATTTGGGCAATGAGCAGTTCTTC.

The rearrangement uses TRBV5-1 and TRBJ1-1; tentative D call: TRBD1 (6 bases). V shed 2 bases and J shed 1 base, with 15 bases lying between them. There are 16 residues in the CDR3. From germline, CDR1 is SGHRS and CDR2 YFSETQ. DNA of the CDR3: TGCGCCAGCAGCTTCGGGGATCAGGGGAGGAACACTGAAGCTTTCTTT. Its protein product is CASSFGDQGRNTEAFF.

The chain joins TRBV5-8 to TRBJ2-2; either TRBD1 or TRBD2 may supply D (5 bases each). Per the germline V gene, CDR1 is SGHTS and CDR2 is YDEGEE. The CDR3 consists of 13 residues. Trimming took 3 bases from V and 7 from J, leaving 10 bases between them. For the CDR3, the DNA is TGTGCCAGCAGCTCGGGACGTCGCGGGGAGCTGTTTTTT. Translation: CASSSGRRGELFF.

The rearrangement uses TRBV11-1 and TRBJ2-3; 11 positions agree with TRBD2. The CDR3 extends over 16 amino acids. The germline V gene encodes CDR1 SGHAT and CDR2 FQDESV (reference sequence). With V trimmed by 1 base and J by 0 bases, 0 bases remained unmatched. CDR3 sequence: CASSLGTSGSTDTQYF. CDR3 bases: TGTGCCAGCAGCTTAGGGACTAGCGGGAGCACAGATACGCAGTATTTT.

This chain connects TRBV10-3 to TRBJ2-3; unclear D gene. This CDR3 contains 12 residues. V lost 6 bases and J lost 6, with 10 bases in between. Germline CDR1 is ENHRY and CDR2 is SYGVKD. CDR3 DNA sequence: TGTGCCATCAGGGACCGACGCGATACGCAGTATTTT. This translates into CAIRDRRDTQYF.

The V gene is TRBV28, the J gene TRBJ2-1; D is uncertain. Germline CDR1 MDHEN, CDR2 SYDVKM. Trimming removed 5 bases at V and 8 bases at J, with 7 bases between. This CDR3 contains 11 residues. In nucleotides, the CDR3 is TGTGCCAGCAGTCCCTATTATGAGCAGTTCTTC. As protein: CASSPYYEQFF. Complete variable domain (other parts from reference TRBV28 and TRBJ2-1): DVKVTQSSRYLVKRTGEKVFLECVQDMDHENMFWYRQDPGLGLRLIYFSYDVKMKEKGDIPEGYSVSREKKERFSLILESASTNQTSMYLCASSPYYEQFFGPGTRLTVL.

The rearrangement joins TRBV7-9 to TRBJ2-3; TRBD2 might be the D (6 bases). V was pared by 4 bases and J by 2 bases, with 16 bases between. The CDR3 is 16 residues long. CDR1 is SEHNR and CDR2 is FQNEAQ in the germline V gene (reference sequence). The CDR3 loop reads CASSSLLSGPTDTQYF. The CDR3 DNA sequence: TGTGCCAGCAGCTCCCTCCTTAGCGGCCCCACAGATACGCAGTATTTT.

This clone was detected once. The rearrangement uses TRBV27 and TRBJ2-1; TRBD2 aligns across 14 bases. After removal of 10 bases from V and 8 bases from J, the junction contained 10 bases not matched to a gene. The CDR3 loop spans 15 amino acids. CDR1 is MNHEY, CDR2 SMNVEV, per germline (reference sequence). The CDR3 sequence: CATTTPGLAGDEQFF. The CDR3 bases are TGTGCCACCACCACACCGGGACTAGCGGGAGATGAGCAGTTCTTC.

The chain uses TRBV6-5 and TRBJ2-3; 7 nucleotides match TRBD1. Trimming took 6 bases from V and 2 from J; bases not matched to a gene: 5. Germline V gives CDR1 MNHEY, CDR2 SVGAGI. The CDR3 totals 14 residues. Here the CDR3 reads CASRFRGTTDTQYF. The CDR3, as DNA: TGTGCCAGCAGATTCAGGGGGACCACAGATACGCAGTATTTT.

V usage is TRBV4-2 and J usage is TRBJ1-3; D is ambiguous. Trimming cost V 0 bases and J 2 bases, with 11 bases left between them. Germline assignment: CDR1 LGHNA and CDR2 YNFKEQ. This CDR3 is 16 amino acids long. The CDR3 protein is CASSQDLHLTGNTIYF. CDR3 coding DNA: TGTGCCAGCAGCCAAGATTTACATCTTACTGGAAACACCATATATTTT.

V gene TRBV5-6 combines with J gene TRBJ2-7; D remains ambiguous. The V and J ends lost 3 bases and 6 bases respectively, with 7 bases between them. Germline values: CDR1 SGHDT, CDR2 YYEEEE. The CDR3 sequence is 11 residues long. In nucleotides, the CDR3 is TGTGCCAGCAGCTCGTTGAGCGAGCAGTACTTC. It yields the protein CASSSLSEQYF.

The V call is TRBV4-3, the J call TRBJ1-2; a possible D gene is TRBD1 (5 bases). Germline V gene lookup returns CDR1 LGHNA and CDR2 YSLEER. Trimming pared 1 base from V and 5 bases from J, leaving 11 bases between. The CDR3 spans 14 residues. CDR3 residues: CASSQAEGFYGYTF. DNA of the CDR3: TGCGCCAGCAGCCAAGCGGAGGGGTTTTATGGCTACACCTTC.

This clone was observed once. The V call is TRBV18, the J call TRBJ1-5; 7 bases fit TRBD1. V dropped 3 bases and J dropped 6; count of bases not matched to a gene: 8. This CDR3 has 15 residues. Germline loops: CDR1 KGHSH, CDR2 LQKENI. This chain's CDR3 is CASSPGTAMGQPQHF. CDR3 DNA: TGTGCCAGCTCACCGGGGACAGCCATGGGTCAGCCCCAGCATTTT.

The chain employs TRBV28 and TRBJ2-7; TRBD2 agrees at 8 bases. Trimming at V came to 5 bases and at J to 2 bases, leaving 5 bases not matched to a gene. Germline V gene lookup returns CDR1 MDHEN and CDR2 SYDVKM. The CDR3 totals 14 residues. The CDR3 bases are TGTGCCAGCAGTAGCGGGAGTATCCCCTACGAGCAGTACTTC. Its protein is CASSSGSIPYEQYF.

This sequence joins TRBV27 and TRBJ1-5; 9 bases fit TRBD1. CDR1 and CDR2 from the germline V gene are MNHEY and SMNVEV (reference sequence). The CDR3 sequence is 16 residues long. The ends lost 0 bases at V and 6 bases at J; junction bases unmatched: 6. In nucleotides, the CDR3 is TGTGCCAGCAGTTTATCGGGAACAGGGGGCCCTCAGCCCCAGCATTTT. Amino acid sequence: CASSLSGTGGPQPQHF.

This rearrangement joins TRBV28 to TRBJ1-3; D is possibly TRBD1 (5 bases). Per germline, CDR1 MDHEN and CDR2 SYDVKM. The CDR3 covers 17 residues. Deletions cut 5 bases from V and 0 bases from J, with 17 bases between. CDR3 sequence (DNA): TGTGCCAGCAGTCGGGACGCAGGCGCGTACTCTGGAAACACCATATATTTT. Amino acids: CASSRDAGAYSGNTIYF.

The chain is built from TRBV7-2 and TRBJ2-7; 8 bases are shared with TRBD1. From germline, CDR1 is SGHTA and CDR2 FQGNSA. The CDR3 contains 15 residues. With 3 bases clipped from V and 3 bases from J, the junction kept 7 bases outside the gene matches. In nucleotides, the CDR3 is TGTGCCAGCAGCTTCTCGGACAGGGTAAACTACGAGCAGTACTTC. It yields the protein CASSFSDRVNYEQYF. The full variable domain, with the rest looked up from reference TRBV7-2 and TRBJ2-7, is GAGVSQSPSNKVTEKGKDVELRCDPISGHTALYWYRQSLGQGLEFLIYFQGNSAPDKSGLPSDRFSAERTGGSVSTLTIQRTQQEDSAVYLCASSFSDRVNYEQYFGPGTRLTVT.

This clone has a single count. The V gene is TRBV7-8, the J gene TRBJ1-4; D is unresolved. V lost 1 base to trimming and J lost 4 bases, with 7 bases between them. Germline V gene data show CDR1 as SGHVS and CDR2 as FQNEAQ. This CDR3 comprises 14 residues. The CDR3 DNA reads TGTGCCAGCAGCTTAGAGGGATTTAATGAAAAACTGTTTTTT. Translated: CASSLEGFNEKLFF. Drawing the rest from reference TRBV7-8 and TRBJ1-4, the complete variable domain is GAGVSQSPRYKVAKRGQDVALRCDPISGHVSLFWYQQALGQGPEFLTYFQNEAQLDKSGLPSDRFFAERPEGSVSTLKIQRTQQEDSAVYLCASSLEGFNEKLFFGSGTQLSVL.

This chain connects TRBV2 to TRBJ1-2, with TRBD1 identical over 7 bases. The CDR3 extends over 15 amino acids. With V trimmed by 2 bases and J by 5 bases, 8 bases remained unmatched. Germline CDR1 SNHLY, CDR2 FYNNEI. The CDR3 region is CASSEFTGTEYGYTF. The DNA of the CDR3 is TGTGCCAGCAGTGAATTCACCGGGACAGAGTATGGCTACACCTTC.